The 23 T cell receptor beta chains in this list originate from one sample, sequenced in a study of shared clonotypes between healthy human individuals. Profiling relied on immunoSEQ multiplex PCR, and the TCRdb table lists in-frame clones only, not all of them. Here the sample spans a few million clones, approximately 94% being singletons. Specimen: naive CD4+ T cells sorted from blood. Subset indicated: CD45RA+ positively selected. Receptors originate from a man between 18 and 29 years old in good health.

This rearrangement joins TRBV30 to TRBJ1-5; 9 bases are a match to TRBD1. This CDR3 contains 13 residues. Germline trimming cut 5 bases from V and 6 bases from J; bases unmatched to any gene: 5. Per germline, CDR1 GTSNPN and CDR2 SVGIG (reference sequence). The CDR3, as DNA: TGTGCCTGGGCACAGGGGGCTGGTCAGCCCCAGCATTTT. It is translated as CAWAQGAGQPQHF.

CDR3 coding DNA: TGTGCAAGTCGCTCGGCTCGGACTAGCGGGATCGACGAGCAGTACTTC. Its protein product is CASRSARTSGIDEQYF. V is TRBV12-2 and J is TRBJ2-7; TRBD2 was called by the table and not checked on the DNA. TRBV12-2 is assigned pseudogene status. CDR3 length: 16 residues.

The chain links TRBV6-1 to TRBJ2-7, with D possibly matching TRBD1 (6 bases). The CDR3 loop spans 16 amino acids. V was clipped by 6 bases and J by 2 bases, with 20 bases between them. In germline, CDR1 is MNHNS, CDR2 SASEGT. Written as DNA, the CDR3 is TGTGCCAGCAGAGAAAGTCTACAGGGCCTAACCTACGAGCAGTACTTC. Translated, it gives CASRESLQGLTYEQYF.

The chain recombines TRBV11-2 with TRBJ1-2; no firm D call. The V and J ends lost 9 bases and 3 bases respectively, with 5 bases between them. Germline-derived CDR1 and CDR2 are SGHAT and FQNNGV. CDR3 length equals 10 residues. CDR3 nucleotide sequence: TGTGCCAGTACGGACTATGGCTACACCTTC. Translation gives CASTDYGYTF. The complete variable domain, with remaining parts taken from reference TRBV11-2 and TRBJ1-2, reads EAGVAQSPRYKIIEKRQSVAFWCNPISGHATLYWYQQILGQGPKLLIQFQNNGVVDDSQLPKDRFSAERLKGVDSTLKIQPAKLEDSAVYLCASTDYGYTFGSGTRLTVV.

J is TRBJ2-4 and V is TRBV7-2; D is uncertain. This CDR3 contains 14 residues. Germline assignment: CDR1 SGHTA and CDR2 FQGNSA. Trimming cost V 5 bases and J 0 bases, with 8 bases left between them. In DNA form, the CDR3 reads TGTGCCAGCAGCCTCCAAACAGCCAAAAACATTCAGTACTTC. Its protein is CASSLQTAKNIQYF. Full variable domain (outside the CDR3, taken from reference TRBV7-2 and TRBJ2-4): GAGVSQSPSNKVTEKGKDVELRCDPISGHTALYWYRQSLGQGLEFLIYFQGNSAPDKSGLPSDRFSAERTGGSVSTLTIQRTQQEDSAVYLCASSLQTAKNIQYFGAGTRLSVL.

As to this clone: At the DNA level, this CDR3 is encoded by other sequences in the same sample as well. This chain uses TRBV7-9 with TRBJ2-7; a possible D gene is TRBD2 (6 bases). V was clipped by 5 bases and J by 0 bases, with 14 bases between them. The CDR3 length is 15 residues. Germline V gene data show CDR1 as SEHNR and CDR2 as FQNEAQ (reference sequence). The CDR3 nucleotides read TGTGCCAGCAGCCCCGGGGGAACCAGCTCCTACGAGCAGTACTTC. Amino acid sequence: CASSPGGTSSYEQYF.

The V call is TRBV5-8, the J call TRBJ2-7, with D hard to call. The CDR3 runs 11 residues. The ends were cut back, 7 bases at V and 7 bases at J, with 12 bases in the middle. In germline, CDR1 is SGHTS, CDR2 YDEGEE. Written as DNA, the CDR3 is TGTGCCAGCCAATTTACGACAGAGCAGTACTTC. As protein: CASQFTTEQYF.

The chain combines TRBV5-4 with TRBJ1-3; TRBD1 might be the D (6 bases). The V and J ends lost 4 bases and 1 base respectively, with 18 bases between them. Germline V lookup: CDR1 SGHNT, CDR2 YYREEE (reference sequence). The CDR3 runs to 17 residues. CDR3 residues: CASSPGGRGASGNTIYF. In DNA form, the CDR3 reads TGTGCCAGCAGCCCGGGGGGTCGGGGGGCGTCTGGAAACACCATATATTTT. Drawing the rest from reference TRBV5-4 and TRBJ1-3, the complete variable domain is ETGVTQSPTHLIKTRGQQVTLRCSSQSGHNTVSWYQQALGQGPQFIFQYYREEENGRGNFPPRFSGLQFPNYSSELNVNALELDDSALYLCASSPGGRGASGNTIYFGEGSWLTVV.

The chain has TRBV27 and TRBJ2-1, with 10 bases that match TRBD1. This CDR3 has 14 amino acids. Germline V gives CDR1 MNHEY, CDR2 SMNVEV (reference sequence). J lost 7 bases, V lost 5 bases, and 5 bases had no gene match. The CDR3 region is CASSRTGGRNEQFF. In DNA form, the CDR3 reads TGTGCCAGCAGTCGGACAGGGGGAAGGAATGAGCAGTTCTTC.

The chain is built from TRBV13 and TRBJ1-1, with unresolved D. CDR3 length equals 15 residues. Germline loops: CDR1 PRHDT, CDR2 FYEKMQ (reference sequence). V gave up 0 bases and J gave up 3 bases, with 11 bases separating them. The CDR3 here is CASSLGGIGYTEAFF. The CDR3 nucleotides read TGTGCCAGCAGCTTAGGGGGAATCGGTTACACTGAAGCTTTCTTT.

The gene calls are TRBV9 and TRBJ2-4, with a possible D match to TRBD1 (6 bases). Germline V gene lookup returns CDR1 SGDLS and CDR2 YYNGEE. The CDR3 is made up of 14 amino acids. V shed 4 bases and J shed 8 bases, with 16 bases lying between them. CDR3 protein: CASSPGQLGDIQYF. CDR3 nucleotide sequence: TGTGCCAGCAGCCCAGGACAGCTAGGGGACATTCAGTACTTC.

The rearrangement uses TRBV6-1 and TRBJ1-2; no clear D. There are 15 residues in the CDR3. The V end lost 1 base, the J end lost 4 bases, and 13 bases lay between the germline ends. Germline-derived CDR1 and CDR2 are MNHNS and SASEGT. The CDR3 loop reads CASSEDRGVAYGYTF. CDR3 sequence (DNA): TGTGCCAGCAGTGAAGATCGGGGAGTAGCCTATGGCTACACCTTC.

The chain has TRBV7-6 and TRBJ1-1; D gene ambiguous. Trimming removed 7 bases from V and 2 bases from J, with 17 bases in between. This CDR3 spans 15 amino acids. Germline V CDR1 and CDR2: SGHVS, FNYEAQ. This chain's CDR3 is CASIPSAEVNTEAFF. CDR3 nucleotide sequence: TGTGCCAGCATCCCTTCTGCTGAGGTAAACACTGAAGCTTTCTTT.

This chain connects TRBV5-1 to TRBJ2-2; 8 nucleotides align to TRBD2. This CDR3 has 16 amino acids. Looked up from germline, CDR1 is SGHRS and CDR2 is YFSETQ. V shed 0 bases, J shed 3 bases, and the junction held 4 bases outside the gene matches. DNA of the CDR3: TGCGCCAGCAGCTTGGACAGCGGGGGCTACACCGGGGAGCTGTTTTTT. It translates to CASSLDSGGYTGELFF. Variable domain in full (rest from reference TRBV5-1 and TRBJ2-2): KAGVTQTPRYLIKTRGQQVTLSCSPISGHRSVSWYQQTPGQGLQFLFEYFSETQRNKGNFPGRFSGRQFSNSRSEMNVSTLELGDSALYLCASSLDSGGYTGELFFGEGSRLTVL.

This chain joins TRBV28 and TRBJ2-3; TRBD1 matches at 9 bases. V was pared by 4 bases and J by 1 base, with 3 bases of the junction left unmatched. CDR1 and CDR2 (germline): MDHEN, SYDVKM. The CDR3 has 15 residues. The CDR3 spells CASSSRTGGTDTQYF. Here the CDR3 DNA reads TGTGCCAGCAGTTCCCGGACAGGGGGCACAGATACGCAGTATTTT.

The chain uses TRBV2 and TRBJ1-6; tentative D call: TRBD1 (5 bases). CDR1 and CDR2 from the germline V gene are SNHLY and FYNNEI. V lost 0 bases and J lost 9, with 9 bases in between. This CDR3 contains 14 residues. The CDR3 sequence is CASSEARELSPLHF. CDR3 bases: TGTGCCAGCAGTGAAGCCAGGGAGCTTTCACCCCTCCACTTT.

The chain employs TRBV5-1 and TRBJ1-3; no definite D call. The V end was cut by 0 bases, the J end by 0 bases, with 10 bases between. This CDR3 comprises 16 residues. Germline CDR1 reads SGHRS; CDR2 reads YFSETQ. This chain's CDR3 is CASSLVPGNSGNTIYF. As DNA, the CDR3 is TGCGCCAGCAGCTTGGTGCCGGGAAACTCTGGAAACACCATATATTTT.

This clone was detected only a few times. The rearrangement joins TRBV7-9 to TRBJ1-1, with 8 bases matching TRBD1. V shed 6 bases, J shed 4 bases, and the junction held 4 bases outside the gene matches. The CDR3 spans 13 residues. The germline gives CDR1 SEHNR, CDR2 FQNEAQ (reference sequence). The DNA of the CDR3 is TGTGCCAGCAGTCCAGGGGGCCCCACTGAAGCTTTCTTT. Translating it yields CASSPGGPTEAFF.

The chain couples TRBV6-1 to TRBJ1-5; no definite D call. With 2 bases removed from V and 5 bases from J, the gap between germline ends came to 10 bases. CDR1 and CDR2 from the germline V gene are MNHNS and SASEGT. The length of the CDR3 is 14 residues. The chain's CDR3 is CASSELSPYQPQHF. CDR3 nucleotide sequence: TGTGCCAGCAGTGAACTCTCGCCGTATCAGCCCCAGCATTTT.

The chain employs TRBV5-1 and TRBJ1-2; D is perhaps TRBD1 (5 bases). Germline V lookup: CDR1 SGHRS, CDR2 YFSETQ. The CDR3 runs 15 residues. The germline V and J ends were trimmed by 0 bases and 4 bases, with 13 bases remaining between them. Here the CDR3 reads CASSLAGTLGYGYTF. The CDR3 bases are TGCGCCAGCAGCTTGGCGGGGACCCTAGGCTATGGCTACACCTTC.

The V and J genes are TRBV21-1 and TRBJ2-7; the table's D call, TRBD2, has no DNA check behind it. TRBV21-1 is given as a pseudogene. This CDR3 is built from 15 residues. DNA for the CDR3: TGTGCCAGCAGTCCCCTCCGGGTTATCCCCTACGAGCAGTACTTC. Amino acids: CASSPLRVIPYEQYF.

The CDR3 protein is CASSLEGGNQPQHF. The CDR3 DNA sequence: TGTGCCAGCAGCTTAGAAGGGGGCAATCAGCCCCAGCATTTT. The chain couples TRBV7-6 to TRBJ1-5, with a weak D call TRBD1 (5 bases). The CDR3 is made up of 14 amino acids. Germline V lookup: CDR1 SGHVS, CDR2 FNYEAQ. The ends were cut back, 1 base at V and 2 bases at J, with 6 bases in the middle.

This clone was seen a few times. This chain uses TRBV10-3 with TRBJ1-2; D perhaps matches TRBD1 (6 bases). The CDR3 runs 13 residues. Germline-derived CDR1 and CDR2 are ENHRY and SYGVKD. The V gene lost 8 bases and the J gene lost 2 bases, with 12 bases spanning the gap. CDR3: CAISGQPNYGYTF. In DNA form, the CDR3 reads TGTGCCATCTCGGGACAACCCAACTATGGCTACACCTTC.